The clone carrying this TCR beta chain was counted many times. The target antigen is unknown. This record belongs to a study of breast tumors, draining lymph nodes, adjacent tissues. V was pared by 2 bases and J by 2 bases, with 7 bases between. CDR1 and CDR2 from the germline V gene are ENHRY and SYGVKD. This CDR3 spans 14 amino acids. Overall study findings and caveats: Findings are consistent with lymph node origin and intratumoral expansion of most tumor T cells. That most tumor T cells come from lymph nodes remained unproven. Compared with basal-like, luminal-like tumors shared significantly more repertoire with nontumor tissue. Compared with lymph nodes, tumors were less diverse; compared with nontumor tissue, more.

Via MiXCR, TCRdb re-called the multiplex PCR reads, giving one row per CDR3 protein. The sample yields more than 250,000 distinct CDR3 sequences, roughly 31% seen once. Breast cancer patients provided tissue from their axillary draining lymph nodes. The sequence came from a female donor with breast cancer. Some clones in this sample may be carry-over from other donors' samples. This chain joins TRBV10-3 and TRBJ2-4; no firm D call. The sequenced sample was axillary lymph node tissue. CDR3 loop: CAISEGPTKNIQYF. The CDR3, as DNA: TGTGCCATCAGTGAGGGTCCCACCAAAAACATTCAGTACTTC.